The present T cell receptor beta chain was sequenced within a study of blood T cell repertoires in COVID-19. Study overall: T cells, B-cell-depleted T cells, or PBMCs supplied cDNA or gDNA.

Sequencing was performed with immunoSEQ multiplex PCR; in TCRdb, only in-frame clones are kept and a portion is missing. There are 40,000 or so clones in the sample; roughly nine tenths occur only once, and about 0.4% lies in the top ten. The sequenced material came from peripheral blood. This sequence originates from a human donor in a cohort sampled during active COVID-19.

DNA for the CDR3: TGTGCCAGCAGCCCGGACAGGGGGATGGCTGGCTACACCTTC. This encodes CASSPDRGMAGYTF. The V call is TRBV7-2, the J call TRBJ1-2; 10 nucleotides line up with TRBD1. Germline V gives CDR1 SGHTA, CDR2 FQGNSA. J was trimmed by 7 bases and V by 5 bases; bases with no gene match: 7. The CDR3 loop spans 14 amino acids.